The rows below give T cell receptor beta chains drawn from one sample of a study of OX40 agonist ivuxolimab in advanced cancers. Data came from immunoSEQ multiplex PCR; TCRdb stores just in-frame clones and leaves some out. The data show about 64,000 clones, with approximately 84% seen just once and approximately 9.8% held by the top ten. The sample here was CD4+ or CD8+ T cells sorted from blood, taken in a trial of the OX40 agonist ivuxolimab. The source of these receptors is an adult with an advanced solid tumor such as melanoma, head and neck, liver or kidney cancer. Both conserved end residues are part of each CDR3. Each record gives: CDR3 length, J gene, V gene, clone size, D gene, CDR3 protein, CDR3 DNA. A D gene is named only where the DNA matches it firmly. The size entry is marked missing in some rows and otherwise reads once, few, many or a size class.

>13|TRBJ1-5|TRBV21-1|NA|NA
CASSSRPEQGWHF
TGTGCCAGCAGCTCCCGACCGGAACAGGGCTGGCATTTT
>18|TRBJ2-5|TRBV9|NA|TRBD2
CASSLTSGRQAYQETQYF
TGTGCCAGCAGCCTGACTAGCGGGAGGCAAGCCTACCAAGAGACCCAGTACTTC
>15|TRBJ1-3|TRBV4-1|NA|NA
CASSQGPGIEDTIYF
TGCGCCAGCAGCCAAGGCCCGGGTATAGAGGACACCATATATTTT
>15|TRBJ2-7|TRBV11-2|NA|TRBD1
CASSLRTGGIYEQYF
TGTGCCAGCAGCCTTAGGACAGGGGGCATATACGAGCAGTACTTC
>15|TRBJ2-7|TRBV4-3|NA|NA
CASSQGTAASYEQYF
TGCGCCAGCAGCCAAGGTACGGCAGCCTCCTACGAGCAGTACTTC
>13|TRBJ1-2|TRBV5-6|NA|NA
CASSPDKVYGYTF
TGTGCCAGCAGCCCTGACAAAGTCTATGGCTACACCTTC
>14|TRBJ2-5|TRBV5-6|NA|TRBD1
CASSLVDRAETQYF
TGTGCCAGCAGCTTGGTGGACAGGGCAGAGACCCAGTACTTC
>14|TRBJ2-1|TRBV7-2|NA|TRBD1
CASWGTDTYNEQFF
TGTGCCAGCTGGGGGACAGATACCTACAATGAGCAGTTCTTC
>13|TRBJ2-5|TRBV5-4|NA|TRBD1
CASSLTGEETQYF
TGTGCCAGCAGTCTCACAGGGGAGGAGACCCAGTACTTC
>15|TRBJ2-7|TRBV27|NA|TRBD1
CASSFRGQGTYEQYF
TGTGCCAGCAGTTTTCGTGGACAGGGAACCTACGAGCAGTACTTC
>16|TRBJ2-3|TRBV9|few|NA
CASSVGQISSTDTQYF
TGTGCCAGCAGCGTAGGGCAGATTTCTAGCACAGATACGCAGTATTTT
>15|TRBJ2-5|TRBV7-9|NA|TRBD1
CASSPLGQPQETQYF
TGTGCCAGCAGCCCTCTGGGACAGCCGCAAGAGACCCAGTACTTC
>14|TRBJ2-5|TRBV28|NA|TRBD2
CASSPAGEQETQYF
TGTGCCAGCTCCCCTGCGGGGGAACAAGAGACCCAGTACTTC
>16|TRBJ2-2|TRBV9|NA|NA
CASSVQPELNTGELFF
TGTGCCAGCAGCGTACAACCCGAATTGAACACCGGGGAGCTGTTTTTT
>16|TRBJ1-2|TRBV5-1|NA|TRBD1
CASSLYPGGSSYGYTF
TGCGCCAGCAGCTTGTATCCAGGGGGCTCCTCCTATGGCTACACCTTC
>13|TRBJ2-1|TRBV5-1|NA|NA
CASSLDGGGEQFF
TGCGCCAGCAGCTTGGATGGGGGAGGTGAGCAGTTCTTC
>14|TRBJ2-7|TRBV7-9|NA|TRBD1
CASSLAAGTGVQYF
TGTGCCAGCAGCTTAGCCGCCGGGACAGGCGTGCAGTACTTC
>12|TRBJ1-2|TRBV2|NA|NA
CASSEGGYGYTF
TGTGCCAGCAGTGAGGGGGGATATGGCTACACCTTC
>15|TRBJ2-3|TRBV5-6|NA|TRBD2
CASSLVAGGTDTQYF
TGTGCCAGCAGCTTGGTAGCGGGGGGCACAGATACGCAGTATTTT
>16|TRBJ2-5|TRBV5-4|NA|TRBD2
CASSPRTSGSQETQYF
TGTGCCAGCAGCCCACGGACTAGCGGGAGCCAAGAGACCCAGTACTTC
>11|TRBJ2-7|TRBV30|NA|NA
CAWSREVEQYF
TGTGCCTGGAGTCGGGAAGTCGAGCAGTACTTC
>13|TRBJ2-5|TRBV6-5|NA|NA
CASRAVVLGTQYF
TGTGCCAGCAGGGCGGTGGTATTGGGGACCCAGTACTTC
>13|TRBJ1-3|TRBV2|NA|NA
CASSPNSGNTIYF
TGTGCCAGCAGTCCAAACTCTGGAAACACCATATATTTT
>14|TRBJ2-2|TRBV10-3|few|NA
CANGRGPDTGELFF
TGTGCCAACGGGAGGGGGCCCGACACCGGGGAGCTGTTTTTT
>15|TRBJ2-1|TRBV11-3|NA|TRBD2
CASSLGLAGGNEQFF
TGTGCCAGCAGCTTGGGTCTAGCGGGAGGGAATGAGCAGTTCTTC
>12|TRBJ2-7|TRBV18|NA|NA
CASSRDSSEQYF
TGTGCCAGCTCTCGGGACTCTAGCGAGCAGTACTTC
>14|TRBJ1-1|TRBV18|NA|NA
CASSPVTENTEAFF
TGTGCCAGCTCACCAGTGACAGAGAACACTGAAGCTTTCTTT
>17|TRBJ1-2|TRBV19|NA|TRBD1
CASSIGIHAGTGGGYTF
TGTGCCAGTAGTATAGGGATTCACGCAGGGACAGGGGGAGGCTACACCTTC
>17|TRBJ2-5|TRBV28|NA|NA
CASKVGFGLSRQETQYF
TGTGCCAGCAAGGTGGGCTTTGGGCTCTCCCGCCAAGAGACCCAGTACTTC
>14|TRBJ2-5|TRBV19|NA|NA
CASSIGGGGRTQYF
TGTGCCAGTAGTATAGGGGGAGGGGGCAGGACCCAGTACTTC
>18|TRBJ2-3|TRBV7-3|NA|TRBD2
CASSPTPGLAAQPDTQYF
TGTGCCAGCAGCCCGACGCCGGGACTAGCAGCCCAACCAGATACGCAGTATTTT
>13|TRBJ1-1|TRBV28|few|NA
CASKLGDATEAFF
TGTGCCAGCAAACTCGGGGACGCAACTGAAGCTTTCTTT
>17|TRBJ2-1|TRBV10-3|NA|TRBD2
CAISESHPSGSSSEQFF
TGTGCCATCAGTGAGTCCCATCCTAGCGGGAGTTCAAGCGAGCAGTTCTTC
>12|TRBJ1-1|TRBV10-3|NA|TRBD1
CATTGENTEAFF
TGTGCCACGACAGGGGAAAACACTGAAGCTTTCTTT
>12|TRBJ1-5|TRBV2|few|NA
CASSPPNQPQHF
TGTGCCAGCAGTCCACCTAATCAGCCCCAGCATTTT
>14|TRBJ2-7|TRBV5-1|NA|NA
CASSGLTPSYEQYF
TGCGCCAGCAGCGGCTTGACACCTTCCTACGAGCAGTACTTC
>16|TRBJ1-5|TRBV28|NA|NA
CASSLEAGRDNQPQHF
TGTGCCAGCAGTTTAGAGGCAGGGAGGGACAATCAGCCCCAGCATTTT
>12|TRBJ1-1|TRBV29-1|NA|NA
CSGSRMNTEAFF
TGCAGTGGAAGCCGGATGAACACTGAAGCTTTCTTT
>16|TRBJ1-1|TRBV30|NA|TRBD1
CAWSVGKGAMNTEAFF
TGTGCCTGGAGTGTCGGAAAGGGGGCGATGAACACTGAAGCTTTCTTT
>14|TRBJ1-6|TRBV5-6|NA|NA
CASSFRQGDSPLHF
TGTGCCAGCAGCTTCCGGCAGGGTGATTCACCCCTCCACTTT
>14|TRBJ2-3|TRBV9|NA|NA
CASVWGPSTDTQYF
TGTGCCAGCGTGTGGGGTCCTAGCACAGATACGCAGTATTTT
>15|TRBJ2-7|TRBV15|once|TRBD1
CATSRDTGAFYEQYF
TGTGCCACCAGCAGAGATACAGGGGCATTCTACGAGCAGTACTTC
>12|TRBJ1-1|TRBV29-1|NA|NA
CSVDSGPTEAFF
TGCAGCGTTGATTCCGGGCCAACTGAAGCTTTCTTT
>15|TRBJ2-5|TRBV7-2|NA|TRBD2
CASSPWLAEGETQYF
TGTGCCAGCAGCCCGTGGCTAGCGGAAGGGGAGACCCAGTACTTC
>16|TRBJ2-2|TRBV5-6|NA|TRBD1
CASSLYTGGSTGELFF
TGTGCCAGCAGCTTGTATACAGGGGGAAGCACCGGGGAGCTGTTTTTT
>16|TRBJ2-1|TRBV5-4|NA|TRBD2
CASSPRTSGVYNEQFF
TGTGCCAGCAGCCCCCGGACGAGCGGGGTATACAATGAGCAGTTCTTC
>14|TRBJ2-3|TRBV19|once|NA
CASSLKGSMDTQYF
TGTGCCAGTAGTCTAAAGGGTTCAATGGATACGCAGTATTTT
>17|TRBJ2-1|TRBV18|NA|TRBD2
CASSRTSGGSSYNEQFF
TGTGCCAGCTCAAGGACTAGCGGGGGTAGCTCCTACAATGAGCAGTTCTTC
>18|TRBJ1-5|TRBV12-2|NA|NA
CASRELTHRNYSNQPQHF
TGTGCAAGTCGCGAACTTACCCATCGTAATTATAGCAATCAGCCCCAGCATTTT
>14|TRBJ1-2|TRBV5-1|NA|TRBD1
CASKSFQGANGYTF
TGCGCCAGCAAAAGTTTTCAGGGGGCTAATGGCTACACCTTC
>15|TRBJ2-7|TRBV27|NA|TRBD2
CASSSLAGGTYEQYF
TGTGCCAGCAGTTCTCTAGCGGGAGGGACCTACGAGCAGTACTTC
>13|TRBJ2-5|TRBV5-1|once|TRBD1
CASSLRGLETQYF
TGCGCCAGCAGCTTAAGGGGGCTAGAGACCCAGTACTTC
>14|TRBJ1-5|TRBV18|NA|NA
CASSDTNSNQPQHF
TGTGCCAGCTCTGACACTAATAGCAATCAGCCCCAGCATTTT
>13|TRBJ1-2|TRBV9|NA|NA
CASSGRAGNGYTF
TGTGCCAGCAGCGGGAGAGCAGGGAATGGCTACACCTTC